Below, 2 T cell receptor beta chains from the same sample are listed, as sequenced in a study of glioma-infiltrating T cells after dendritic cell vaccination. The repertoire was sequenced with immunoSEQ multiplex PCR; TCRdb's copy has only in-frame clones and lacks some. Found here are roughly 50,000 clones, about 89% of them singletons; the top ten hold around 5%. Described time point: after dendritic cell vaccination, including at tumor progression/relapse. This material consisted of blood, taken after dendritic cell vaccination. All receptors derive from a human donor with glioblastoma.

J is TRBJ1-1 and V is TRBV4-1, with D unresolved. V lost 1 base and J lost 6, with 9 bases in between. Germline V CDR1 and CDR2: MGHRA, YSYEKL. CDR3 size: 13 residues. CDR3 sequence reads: CASSQGVYAEAFF. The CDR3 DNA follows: TGCGCCAGCAGCCAAGGAGTATACGCTGAAGCTTTCTTT.

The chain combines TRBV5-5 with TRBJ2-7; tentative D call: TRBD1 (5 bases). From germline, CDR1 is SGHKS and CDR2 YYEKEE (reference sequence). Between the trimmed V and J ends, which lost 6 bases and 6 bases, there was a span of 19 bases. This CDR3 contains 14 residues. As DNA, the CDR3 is TGTGCCAGCAACACCGAAGGGGAATCAAGCGAGCAGTACTTC. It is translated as CASNTEGESSEQYF.